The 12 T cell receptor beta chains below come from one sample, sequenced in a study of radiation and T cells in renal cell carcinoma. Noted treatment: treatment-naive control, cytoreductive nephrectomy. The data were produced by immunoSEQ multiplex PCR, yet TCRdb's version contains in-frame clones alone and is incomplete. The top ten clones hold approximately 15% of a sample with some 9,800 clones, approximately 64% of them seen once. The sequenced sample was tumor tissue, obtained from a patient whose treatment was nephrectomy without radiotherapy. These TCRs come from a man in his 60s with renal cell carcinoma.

CDR3: CASSSMGEKLFF. The CDR3 coding sequence is TGTGCCAGCAGTTCCATGGGGGAAAAACTGTTTTTT. The rearrangement links TRBV6-5 to TRBJ1-4; no clear D. Germline V CDR1 and CDR2: MNHEY, SVGAGI. The V end lost 4 bases, the J end lost 8 bases, and 8 bases lay between the germline ends. The CDR3 runs 12 residues.

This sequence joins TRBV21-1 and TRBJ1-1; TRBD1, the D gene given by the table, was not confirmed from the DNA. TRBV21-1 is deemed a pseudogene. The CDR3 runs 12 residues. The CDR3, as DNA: TGTGCCAGCAATGACAAGAACACTGAAGCTTTCTTT. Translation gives CASNDKNTEAFF.

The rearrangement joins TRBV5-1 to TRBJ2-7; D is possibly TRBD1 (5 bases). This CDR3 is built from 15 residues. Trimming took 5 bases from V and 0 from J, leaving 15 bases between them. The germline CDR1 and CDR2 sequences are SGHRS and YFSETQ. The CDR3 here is CASSRTGHSSYEQYF. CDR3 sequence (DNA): TGCGCCAGCAGTCGCACAGGCCACAGCTCCTACGAGCAGTACTTC.

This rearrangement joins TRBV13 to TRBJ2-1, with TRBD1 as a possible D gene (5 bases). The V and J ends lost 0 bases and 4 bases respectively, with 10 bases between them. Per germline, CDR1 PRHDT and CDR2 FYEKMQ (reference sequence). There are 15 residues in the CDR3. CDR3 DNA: TGTGCCAGCAGCTTAGGTGTAGACAGTTACAATGAGCAGTTCTTC. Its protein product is CASSLGVDSYNEQFF.

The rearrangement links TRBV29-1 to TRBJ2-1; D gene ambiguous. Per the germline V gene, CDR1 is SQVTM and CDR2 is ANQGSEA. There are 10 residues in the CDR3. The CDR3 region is CAGRDNEQFF. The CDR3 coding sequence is TGCGCCGGACGGGACAATGAGCAGTTCTTC.

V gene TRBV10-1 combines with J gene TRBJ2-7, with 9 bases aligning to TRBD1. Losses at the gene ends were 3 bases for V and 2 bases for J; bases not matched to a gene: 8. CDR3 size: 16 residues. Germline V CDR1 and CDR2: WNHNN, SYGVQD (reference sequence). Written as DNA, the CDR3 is TGCGCCAGCAGTGATAATGGGACAGGGTCCCCCTACGAGCAGTACTTC. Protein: CASSDNGTGSPYEQYF.

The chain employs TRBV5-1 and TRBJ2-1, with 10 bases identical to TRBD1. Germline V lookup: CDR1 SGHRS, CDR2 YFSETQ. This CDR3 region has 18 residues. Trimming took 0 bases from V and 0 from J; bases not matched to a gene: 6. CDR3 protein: CASSLGGQGPLSYNEQFF. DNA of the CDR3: TGCGCCAGCAGCTTGGGGGGACAGGGGCCTCTCTCCTACAATGAGCAGTTCTTC. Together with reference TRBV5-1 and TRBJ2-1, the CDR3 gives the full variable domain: KAGVTQTPRYLIKTRGQQVTLSCSPISGHRSVSWYQQTPGQGLQFLFEYFSETQRNKGNFPGRFSGRQFSNSRSEMNVSTLELGDSALYLCASSLGGQGPLSYNEQFFGPGTRLTVL.

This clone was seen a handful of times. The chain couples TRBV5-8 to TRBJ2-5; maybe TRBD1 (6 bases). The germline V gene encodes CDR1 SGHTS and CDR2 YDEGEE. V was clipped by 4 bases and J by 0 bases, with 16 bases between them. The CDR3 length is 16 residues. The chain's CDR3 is CASSENRETYQETQYF. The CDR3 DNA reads TGTGCCAGCAGCGAGAACAGGGAGACCTACCAAGAGACCCAGTACTTC. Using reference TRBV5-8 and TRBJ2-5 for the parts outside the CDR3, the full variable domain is EAGVTQSPTHLIKTRGQQATLRCSPISGHTSVYWYQQALGLGLQFLLWYDEGEERNRGNFPPRFSGRQFPNYSSELNVNALELEDSALYLCASSENRETYQETQYFGPGTRLLVL.

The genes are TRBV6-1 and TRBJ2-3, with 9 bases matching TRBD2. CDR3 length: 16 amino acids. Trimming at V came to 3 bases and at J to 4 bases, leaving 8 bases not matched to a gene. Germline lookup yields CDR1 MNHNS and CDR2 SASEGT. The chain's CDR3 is CASSDRRLAGPDTQYF. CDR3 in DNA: TGTGCCAGCAGTGACCGGAGGCTAGCGGGACCAGATACGCAGTATTTT.

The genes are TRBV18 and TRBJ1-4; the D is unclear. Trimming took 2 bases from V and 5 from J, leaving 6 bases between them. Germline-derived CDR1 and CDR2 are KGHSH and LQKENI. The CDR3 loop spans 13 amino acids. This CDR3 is CASSPDKNEKLFF. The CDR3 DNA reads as TGTGCCAGCTCACCAGACAAGAATGAAAAACTGTTTTTT.

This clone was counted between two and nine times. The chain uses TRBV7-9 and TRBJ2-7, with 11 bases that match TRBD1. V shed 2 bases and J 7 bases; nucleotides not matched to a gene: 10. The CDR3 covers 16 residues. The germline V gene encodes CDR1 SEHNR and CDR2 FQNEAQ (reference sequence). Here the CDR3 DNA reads TGTGCCAGCAGCTTAATTCTTGGACAGGGGGCTGGGGAGCAGTACTTC. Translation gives CASSLILGQGAGEQYF.

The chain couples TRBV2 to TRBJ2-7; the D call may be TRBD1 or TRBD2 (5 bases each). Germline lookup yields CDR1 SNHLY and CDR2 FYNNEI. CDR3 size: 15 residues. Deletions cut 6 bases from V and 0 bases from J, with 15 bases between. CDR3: CASRPGSRGSYEQYF. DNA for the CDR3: TGTGCCAGCAGGCCAGGGTCGAGGGGCTCCTACGAGCAGTACTTC. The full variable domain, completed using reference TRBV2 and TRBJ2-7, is EPEVTQTPSHQVTQMGQEVILRCVPISNHLYFYWYRQILGQKVEFLVSFYNNEISEKSEIFDDQFSVERPDGSNFTLKIRSTKLEDSAMYFCASRPGSRGSYEQYFGPGTRLTVT.